The source of this TCR beta chain is a study of cytomegalovirus exposure and HLA in healthy donors. Points from the study as a whole: A link between a missense DCLRE1C variant and TCR beta V- and J-gene trimming emerged from a later analysis.

In the PCR, 60 Vbeta and 13 Jbeta primers were used. Assay: immunoSEQ multiplex PCR; the TCRdb copy retains only in-frame clones and omits some. The data show some 160,000 clones, around 80% seen once. Each donor was healthy, and each was a bone marrow donor. Nominal health characterized the donors when sampled, though unrecorded immune exposures were likely. As concerns this clone: The antigen is undetermined.

The J segment lost 5 bases and the V segment lost 6 bases, leaving 6 bases of the junction unmatched. From germline, CDR1 is SQVTM and CDR2 ANQGSEA. CDR3 size: 13 residues. This TCR came from a male donor in good health and CMV-seronegative. The rearrangement links TRBV29-1 to TRBJ2-2; TRBD2 aligns across 7 bases. Sequencing input: PBMCs. This chain's CDR3 is CSVNGRLTGELFF. The CDR3 nucleotides read TGCAGCGTCAACGGGAGGTTAACCGGGGAGCTGTTTTTT.